The rows below give T cell receptor beta chains drawn from one sample of a study of Graves' ophthalmopathy and Graves' hyperthyroidism. From the multiplex PCR reads, TCRdb called clonotypes with MiXCR, one entry per CDR3 protein. This table has over 500,000 distinct CDR3 sequences, approximately 21% appearing once. Sequencing used peripheral blood. These receptors originate from a woman younger than 35 with stable Graves' hyperthyroidism. Some clones in this sample may be carry-over from other donors' samples. Each CDR3 is given with its conserved first and last residue. A D gene is named only where the DNA matches it firmly. Expanded clones get a size class; other rows say once, few or many, or leave the size out.

J	V	D	size	DNA	CDR3
TRBJ2-5	TRBV30	NA	many	TGTGCCTGGAGTGGCCTCCCGGGGGAGACCCAGTACTTC	CAWSGLPGETQYF
TRBJ2-5	TRBV7-2	TRBD1	many	TGTGCCAGCAGCGTACAGGGGGCCCGAGAGACCCAGTACTTC	CASSVQGARETQYF
TRBJ1-2	TRBV27	NA	many	TGTGCCAGCAATCACGCAGGGAGTAACTATGGCTACACCTTC	CASNHAGSNYGYTF
TRBJ2-5	TRBV25-1	NA	few	TGTGCCAGCAGTTCCTGGGGTAGTCAAGAGACCCAGTACTTC	CASSSWGSQETQYF
TRBJ1-5	TRBV2	TRBD1	few	TGTGCCAGCAGTGAAGCGCGTCAGGGGGTAGGCAATCAGCCCCAGCATTTT	CASSEARQGVGNQPQHF
TRBJ2-5	TRBV6-1	TRBD2	few	TGTGCCAGCATGGGGACTAGCGGGGAGCAAGAGACCCAGTACTTC	CASMGTSGEQETQYF
TRBJ1-1	TRBV7-9	NA	NA	TGTGCCAGCAGCTTAGCCCGGGGGGCGCGAACTGAAGCTTTCTTT	CASSLARGARTEAFF
TRBJ1-3	TRBV29-1	NA	many	TGCAGCGTTGGAAGTAGTCTCTCTGGAAACACCATATATTTT	CSVGSSLSGNTIYF
TRBJ2-7	TRBV10-3	NA	NA	TGTGCCATCAGTTTTTCACAGGGCATGAACGAGCAGTACTTC	CAISFSQGMNEQYF
TRBJ1-2	TRBV30	TRBD1	many	TGTGCCTGGAGTCACAGGGGTCGTAACTATGGCTACACCTTC	CAWSHRGRNYGYTF
TRBJ1-6	TRBV30	TRBD1	many	TGTGCCTGGAGTGACAGGGGTAATTCACCCCTCCACTTT	CAWSDRGNSPLHF
TRBJ2-7	TRBV20-1	NA	NA	TGCAGTGCTAGAAAGGACAGCTACGAGCAGTACTTC	CSARKDSYEQYF
TRBJ2-1	TRBV24-1	NA	few	TGTGCCACCAGTGTCGGGACACCACACAATGAGCAGTTCTTC	CATSVGTPHNEQFF
TRBJ2-7	TRBV4-1	TRBD2	many	TGCGCCAGCAGCCAAGAAGGAGCGGGAGGGTACGAGCAGTACTTC	CASSQEGAGGYEQYF
TRBJ2-5	TRBV13	NA	many	TGTGCCAGCAGCTCCTCGGGGGAACAAGAGACCCAGTACTTC	CASSSSGEQETQYF
TRBJ2-5	TRBV3-1	NA	NA	TGTGCCAGCAGCCAAGTATGGGGGGGGGCCCTGTCAGAGACCCAGTACTTC	CASSQVWGGALSETQYF
TRBJ1-1	TRBV6-2/TRBV6-3	NA	NA	TGTGCCAGCAGCGCGCCAGCCCTGAACACTGAAGCTTTCTTT	CASSAPALNTEAFF
TRBJ1-2	TRBV18	TRBD1	NA	TGTGCCAGCTCACCACAGGAACAGGGGACCCGCTATGGCTACACCTTC	CASSPQEQGTRYGYTF
TRBJ1-5	TRBV15	NA	many	TGTGCCACCAGCATTGGGGCGGCAGACAATCAGCCCCAGCATTTT	CATSIGAADNQPQHF
TRBJ1-2	TRBV12-3/TRBV12-4	NA	few	TGTGCCAGCACTCTCTCCGACGGCTCTATCTCTGGCTACACCTTC	CASTLSDGSISGYTF
TRBJ2-4	TRBV20-1	NA	many	TGCAGTGCTAGGCTAGCGAAAAACATTAAGTACTTC	CSARLAKNIKYF
TRBJ1-5	TRBV2	TRBD1	once	TGTGCCAGCGGGGGACAGGGGGCCGATCAGCCCCAGCATTTT	CASGGQGADQPQHF
TRBJ1-2	TRBV12-3/TRBV12-4	NA	many	TGTGCCAGCAGCGACACGGGGGAGGGTGGCTACACCTTC	CASSDTGEGGYTF
TRBJ1-1	TRBV20-1	NA	NA	TGCAGTGCTGGGGGGGATACTGACACTGAAGCTTTCTTT	CSAGGDTDTEAFF
TRBJ1-2	TRBV15	NA	few	TGTGCCACCAGCATAGAGACTTACTATGGCTACACCTTC	CATSIETYYGYTF
TRBJ1-3	TRBV6-1	NA	many	TGTGCCAGTCGCCGGGACCTAGGGGACACCATATATTTT	CASRRDLGDTIYF
TRBJ2-7	TRBV12-3/TRBV12-4	NA	many	TGTGCCAGCAGTACACAGGGTCCACTCTACGAGCAGTACTTC	CASSTQGPLYEQYF
TRBJ1-6	TRBV6-1	NA	many	TGTGCCAGCAGTGAGAATTCACCCCTCCACTTT	CASSENSPLHF
TRBJ2-7	TRBV7-2	TRBD2	NA	TGTGCCAGCAGCTTAGAAGGGACTAGCGCCTACTTC	CASSLEGTSAYF
TRBJ2-2	TRBV7-6	TRBD1	many	TGTGCCAGCAGCGAACAGGGGGCCGGCACCGGGGAGCTGTTTTTT	CASSEQGAGTGELFF
TRBJ2-2	TRBV28	NA	NA	TGTGCCAGCAGTTTATCCTTTTCCCCGGGGGAGCTGTTTTTT	CASSLSFSPGELFF
TRBJ1-1	TRBV27	TRBD1	many	TGTGCCAGCAGTTCCCACCGACAGGGCCGGAACACTGAAGCTTTCTTT	CASSSHRQGRNTEAFF
TRBJ2-7	TRBV6-1	TRBD1	NA	TGTGCCAGCACTATACAGGGGGCCCGCTCCTACGAGCAGTACTTC	CASTIQGARSYEQYF
TRBJ1-2	TRBV11-2	TRBD1	many	TGTGCCAGCAGCGACGGGGACAGAGTATTCTATGGCTACACCTTC	CASSDGDRVFYGYTF
TRBJ1-2	TRBV12-3/TRBV12-4	NA	NA	TGTGCCAGCGGATTAAACAGGGTGCGCGCTTCTAGTGGCTACACCTTC	CASGLNRVRASSGYTF
TRBJ1-1	TRBV6-1	NA	NA	TGTGCCAGCAGTCGCCAAGGGGGGTTGGGCACTGAAGCTTTCTTT	CASSRQGGLGTEAFF
TRBJ2-5	TRBV12-5	NA	many	TGTGCTAGTGGTTCGGACCAACGACAGGCCTTGTACCAAGAGACCCAGTACTTC	CASGSDQRQALYQETQYF